This entry concerns a single TCR beta chain. The entry originates in a study of blood T cell repertoires in COVID-19. On the study more broadly: Acute and convalescent COVID-19 specimens originated in the United States, Italy and Spain. Nucleic acid was either cDNA or gDNA, and it came from T cells, B-cell-depleted T cells, or PBMCs.

In the authors' workflow: It was from reference gene primer amplification that nucleated cell counts were estimated. This table comes from immunoSEQ multiplex PCR, and its TCRdb copy is limited to in-frame clones, with some not included. That table gives V, J and clone size, and the DNA gave D and trimming. In the table there are about 210,000 clones, roughly 86% of which are singletons. The J segment lost 5 bases and the V segment lost 0 bases, leaving 3 bases of the junction unmatched. The CDR3 has 14 amino acids. Germline lookup yields CDR1 SGHTA and CDR2 FQGNSA. This receptor was obtained from a man aged 60-69 years with acute or convalescent COVID-19. Sequenced sample: peripheral blood. This rearrangement joins TRBV7-2 to TRBJ2-5; 7 bases are shared with TRBD1. CDR3 loop: CASSLAGGSETQYF. The CDR3 DNA reads as TGTGCCAGCAGCTTAGCAGGGGGCAGCGAGACCCAGTACTTC.